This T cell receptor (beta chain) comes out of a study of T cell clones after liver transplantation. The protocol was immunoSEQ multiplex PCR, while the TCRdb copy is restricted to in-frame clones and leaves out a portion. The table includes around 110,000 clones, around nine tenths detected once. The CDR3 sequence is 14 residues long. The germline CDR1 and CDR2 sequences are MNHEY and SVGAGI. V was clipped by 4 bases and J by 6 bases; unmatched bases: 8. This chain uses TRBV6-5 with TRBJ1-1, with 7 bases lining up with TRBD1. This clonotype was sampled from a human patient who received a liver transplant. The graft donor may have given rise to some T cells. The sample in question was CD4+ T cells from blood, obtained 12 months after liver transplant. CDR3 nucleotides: TGTGCCAGCAGTTCCCCAGGAGGGGGCCCTGAAGCTTTCTTT. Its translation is CASSSPGGGPEAFF.